Reported below is one TCR beta chain. This entry comes from a study of OX40 agonist ivuxolimab in advanced cancers. About the study: The drug used for patients, ivuxolimab, was an agonistic anti-OX40 (CD134) antibody. Dose-escalation subjects each had hepatocellular carcinoma, melanoma, renal cell or head and neck cancer. Partial responses were achieved by three patients, one with hepatocellular carcinoma and two with cutaneous melanoma.

Germline CDR1 and CDR2: SGHTA and FQGTGA. The CDR3 totals 13 residues. V was cut by 4 bases and J by 10 bases, with 14 bases left in between. This table comes from immunoSEQ multiplex PCR, and its TCRdb copy is limited to in-frame clones, with some not included. This sample has some 43,000 clones; approximately 90% occur once, and the top ten carry approximately 35%. Blood got drawn at baseline, again on cycle 4 day 1, and then on cycle 7 day 1. The sample here was CD4+ or CD8+ T cells sorted from blood, taken in a trial of the OX40 agonist ivuxolimab. The chain employs TRBV7-3 and TRBJ2-4; maybe TRBD2 (5 bases). The clonotype was recovered from an adult with an advanced solid tumor such as melanoma, head and neck, liver or kidney cancer. CDR3 residues: CASSSSLLGIQYF. CDR3 nucleotides: TGTGCCAGCAGCTCTAGCTTGCTTGGGATTCAGTACTTC.